The 8 T cell receptor beta chains listed next were all sequenced from one sample in a study of cytomegalovirus exposure and HLA in healthy donors (dated by TCRdb to 2015 to 2018). Libraries came from the immunoSEQ multiplex PCR assay. For the multiplex PCR, a mixture combining 60 forward primers for TCR Vbeta segments and 13 reverse primers for TCR Jbeta segments was used. This immuneACCESS table, as held by TCRdb, lists in-frame sequences with V and J called but not all clones. Of the missing ones, under half trace to an unresolved V gene in checked studies; the others have no known cause. In all, the sample holds over 120,000 clones, and roughly 80% of those were seen once. The ten largest make up around 4.1% of the sample. The sample consisted of PBMCs. Receptor source: a man aged 35 to 55 in good health and CMV-seronegative.

This clone was detected only a few times. The chain couples TRBV4-1 to TRBJ1-6; D possibly corresponds to TRBD1 (5 bases). Germline CDR1 and CDR2: MGHRA and YSYEKL. V was pared by 1 base and J by 9 bases, with 13 bases between. This CDR3 has 15 amino acids. The DNA of the CDR3 is TGCGCCAGCAGCCAAGGAGGAGGGGCCAGTTCACCCCTCCACTTT. Residues: CASSQGGGASSPLHF.

This clone showed up just a few times. V is TRBV4-1 and J is TRBJ1-4; maybe TRBD1 (6 bases). V lost 3 bases to trimming and J lost 6 bases, with 20 bases between them. Per germline, CDR1 MGHRA and CDR2 YSYEKL. The CDR3 runs 17 residues. The CDR3 region has the DNA TGCGCCAGCAGCCAGGACTTCCTACAGGGCGGATATGAAAAACTGTTTTTT. Its translation: CASSQDFLQGGYEKLFF.

V usage is TRBV18 and J usage is TRBJ2-7; 9 bases fit TRBD1. The CDR3 length is 14 residues. With V trimmed by 4 bases and J by 1 base, 2 bases remained unmatched. Per germline, CDR1 KGHSH and CDR2 LQKENI. The CDR3 sequence is CASSRDRASYEQYF. The DNA of the CDR3 is TGTGCCAGCTCACGGGACAGGGCTTCCTACGAGCAGTACTTC.

The chain carries TRBV5-1 and TRBJ1-3; 8 nucleotides align to TRBD1. Germline assignment: CDR1 SGHRS and CDR2 YFSETQ. CDR3 length: 15 amino acids. V was pared by 0 bases and J by 3 bases, with 2 bases of the junction left unmatched. The CDR3 protein is CASSLDGQGGNTIYF. Written as DNA, the CDR3 is TGCGCCAGCAGCTTGGACGGACAGGGTGGAAACACCATATATTTT.

The chain uses TRBV6-5 and TRBJ2-5, with D possibly matching TRBD2 (5 bases). Near its end, the DNA agrees better with TRBJ2-7, so the J call may be wrong. This CDR3 has 15 residues. CDR1 MNHEY and CDR2 SVGAGI come from the germline V gene. The CDR3 nucleotides are TGTGCCAGCAGTTACTCCGGCGGGCACTCCTACGAGCAGTACTTC. Translated, it gives CASSYSGGHSYEQYF.

The chain uses TRBV4-3 and TRBJ2-5; TRBD2 aligns across 15 bases. The V gene end was trimmed by 3 bases and the J gene end by 2 bases; junction bases not matched to a gene: 4. CDR1 is LGHNA and CDR2 is YSLEER in the germline V gene. CDR3 length: 17 amino acids. CDR3 amino acids: CASSQGLAGGTQETQYF. The CDR3 DNA is TGCGCCAGCAGCCAGGGACTAGCGGGGGGTACACAAGAGACCCAGTACTTC.

In DNA form, the CDR3 reads TGTGCCATCCGGGGGATCTCTACGCAGTATTTT. It specifies CAIRGISTQYF. This rearrangement joins TRBV6-1 to TRBJ2-3, with TRBD2 as a possible D gene (6 bases). This CDR3 is 11 amino acids long. The V end lost 10 bases, the J end lost 8 bases, and 13 bases lay between the germline ends. Per the germline V gene, CDR1 is MNHNS and CDR2 is SASEGT.

The J gene is TRBJ2-1, the V gene TRBV7-9; no firm D call. CDR3 length: 15 residues. V lost 5 bases to trimming and J lost 8 bases, with 19 bases between them. Germline CDR1 reads SEHNR; CDR2 reads FQNEAQ (reference sequence). The DNA for the CDR3 is TGTGCCAGCAGCCTAATCCCCTCGAGTTATGATGAGCAGTTCTTC. Residues: CASSLIPSSYDEQFF.